This T cell receptor (beta chain) was profiled in a study of CD8 T cells in ankylosing spondylitis. Study observations and caveats: There was reportedly significant enrichment of clones that were disease-linked in matched ankylosing spondylitis synovial fluid. In the blood and synovial fluid of reactive arthritis, some motif variants had been previously reported. Apparently characteristic of ankylosing spondylitis blood was a TCR beta motif (roughly eight highly homologous variants). CD8+ disease-linked clones were present at relatively low frequencies in blood.

This clonotype has more than one count but fewer than ten. What it binds is unknown. The J segment lost 0 bases and the V segment lost 3 bases, leaving 4 bases of the junction unmatched. The CDR3 runs 16 residues. The V gene's germline CDR1 is KGHDR and CDR2 SFDVKD. Construction of TCR beta libraries was performed using quantitative 5'-RACE with molecular barcodes. TCRdb ran MiXCR on the 5' RACE reads and lists one entry per CDR3 protein. The sample yields hundreds of thousands of distinct CDR3 sequences, 12% seen once. The sample consisted of blood, either unsorted or a sorted T cell fraction (not recorded which). The chain recombines TRBV24-1 with TRBJ2-1, with 7 bases fitting TRBD2. This TCR was recovered from a male donor with ankylosing spondylitis. CDR3 region: CATSDPGRDSYNEQFF. The CDR3 nucleotides read TGTGCCACCAGTGATCCGGGGAGGGACTCCTACAATGAGCAGTTCTTC.